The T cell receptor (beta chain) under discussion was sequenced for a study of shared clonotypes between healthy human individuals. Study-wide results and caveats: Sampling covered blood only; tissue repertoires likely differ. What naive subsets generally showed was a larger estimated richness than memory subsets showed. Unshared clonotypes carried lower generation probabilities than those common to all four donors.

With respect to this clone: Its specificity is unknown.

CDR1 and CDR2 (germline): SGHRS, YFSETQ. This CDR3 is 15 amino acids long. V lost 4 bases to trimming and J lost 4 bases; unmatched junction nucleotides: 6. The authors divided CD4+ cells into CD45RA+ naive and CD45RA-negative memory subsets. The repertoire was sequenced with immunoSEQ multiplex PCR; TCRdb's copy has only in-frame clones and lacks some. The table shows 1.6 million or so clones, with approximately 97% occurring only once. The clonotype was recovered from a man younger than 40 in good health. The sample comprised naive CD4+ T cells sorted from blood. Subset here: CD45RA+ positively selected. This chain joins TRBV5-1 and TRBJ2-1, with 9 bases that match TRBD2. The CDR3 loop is CASSPMTSGYNEQFF. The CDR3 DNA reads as TGCGCCAGCAGCCCGATGACTAGCGGTTACAATGAGCAGTTCTTC.